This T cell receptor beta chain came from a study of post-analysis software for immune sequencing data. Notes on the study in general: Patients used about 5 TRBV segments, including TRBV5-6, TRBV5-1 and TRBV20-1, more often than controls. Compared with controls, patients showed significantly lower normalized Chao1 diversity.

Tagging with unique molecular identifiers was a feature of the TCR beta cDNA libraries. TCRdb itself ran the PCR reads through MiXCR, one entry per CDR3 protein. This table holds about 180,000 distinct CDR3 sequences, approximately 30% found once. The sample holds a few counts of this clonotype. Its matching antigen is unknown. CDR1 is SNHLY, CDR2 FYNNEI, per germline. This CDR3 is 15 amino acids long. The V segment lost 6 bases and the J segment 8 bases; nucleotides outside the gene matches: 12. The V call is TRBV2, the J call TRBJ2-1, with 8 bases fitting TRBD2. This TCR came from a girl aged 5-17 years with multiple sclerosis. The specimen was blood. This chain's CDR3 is CASSPGSGGYDEQFF. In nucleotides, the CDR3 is TGTGCCAGCAGCCCCGGCTCGGGGGGGTATGATGAGCAGTTCTTC.